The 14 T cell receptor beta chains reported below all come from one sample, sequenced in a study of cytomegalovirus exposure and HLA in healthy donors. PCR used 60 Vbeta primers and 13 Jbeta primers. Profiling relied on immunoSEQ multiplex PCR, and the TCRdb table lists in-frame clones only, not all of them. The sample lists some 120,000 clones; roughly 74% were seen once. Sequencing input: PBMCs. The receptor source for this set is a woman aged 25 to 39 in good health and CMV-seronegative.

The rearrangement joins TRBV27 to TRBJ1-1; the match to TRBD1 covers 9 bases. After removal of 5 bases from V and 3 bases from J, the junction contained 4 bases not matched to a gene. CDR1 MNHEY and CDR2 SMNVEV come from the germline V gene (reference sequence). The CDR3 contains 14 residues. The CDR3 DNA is TGTGCCAGCAGTCAGACAGGGGGATACACTGAAGCTTTCTTT. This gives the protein CASSQTGGYTEAFF.

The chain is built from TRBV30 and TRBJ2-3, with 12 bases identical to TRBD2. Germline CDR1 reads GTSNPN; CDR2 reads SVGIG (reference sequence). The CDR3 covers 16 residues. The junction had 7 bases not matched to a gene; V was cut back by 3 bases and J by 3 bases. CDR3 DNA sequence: TGTGCCTGGAGAAGACTAGCGGGAGTAAAGACAGATACGCAGTATTTT. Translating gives CAWRRLAGVKTDTQYF.

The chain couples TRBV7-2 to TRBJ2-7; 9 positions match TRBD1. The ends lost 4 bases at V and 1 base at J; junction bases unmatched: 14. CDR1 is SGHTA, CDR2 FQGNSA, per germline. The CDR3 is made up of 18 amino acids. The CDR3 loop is CASSSDRGQLYQSYEQYF. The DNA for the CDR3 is TGTGCCAGCAGCTCGGACAGGGGACAGCTTTATCAATCCTACGAGCAGTACTTC.

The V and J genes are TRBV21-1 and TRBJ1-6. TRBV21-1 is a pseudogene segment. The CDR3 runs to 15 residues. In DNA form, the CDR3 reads TGTGCCAGCACCGGGACTGGAGTCTATAATTCACCCCTCCACTTT. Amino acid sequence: CASTGTGVYNSPLHF.

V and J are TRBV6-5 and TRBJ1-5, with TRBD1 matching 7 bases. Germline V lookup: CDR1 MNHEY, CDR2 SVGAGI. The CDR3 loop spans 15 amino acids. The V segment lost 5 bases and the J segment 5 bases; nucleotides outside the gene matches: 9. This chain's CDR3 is CASSIDYRGDQPQHF. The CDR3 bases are TGTGCCAGCAGTATTGATTACAGGGGCGATCAGCCCCAGCATTTT.

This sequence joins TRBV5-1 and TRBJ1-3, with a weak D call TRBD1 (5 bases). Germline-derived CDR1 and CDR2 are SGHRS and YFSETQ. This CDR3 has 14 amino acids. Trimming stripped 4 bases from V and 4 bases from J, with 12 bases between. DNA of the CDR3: TGCGCCAGCAGCAACGCAGGGTTGGGAAACACCATATATTTT. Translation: CASSNAGLGNTIYF.

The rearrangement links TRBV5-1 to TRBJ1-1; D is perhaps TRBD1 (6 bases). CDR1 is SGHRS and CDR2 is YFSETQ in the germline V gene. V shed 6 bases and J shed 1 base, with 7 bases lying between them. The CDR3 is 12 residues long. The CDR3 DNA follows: TGCGCCAGCATGGGACAGAACACTGAAGCTTTCTTT. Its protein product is CASMGQNTEAFF.

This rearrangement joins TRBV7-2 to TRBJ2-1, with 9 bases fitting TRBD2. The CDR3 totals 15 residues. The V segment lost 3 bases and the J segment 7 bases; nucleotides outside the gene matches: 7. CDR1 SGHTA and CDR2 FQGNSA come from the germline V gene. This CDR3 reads CASSFSGGLGNEQFF. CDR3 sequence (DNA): TGTGCCAGCAGCTTCAGCGGGGGGCTTGGGAATGAGCAGTTCTTC.

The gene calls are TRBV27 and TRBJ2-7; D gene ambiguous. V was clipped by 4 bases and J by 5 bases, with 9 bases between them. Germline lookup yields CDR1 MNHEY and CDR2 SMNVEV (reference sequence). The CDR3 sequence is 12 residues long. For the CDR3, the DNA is TGTGCCAGCAGTTCGCCAGGCAACGAGCAGTACTTC. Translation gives CASSSPGNEQYF.

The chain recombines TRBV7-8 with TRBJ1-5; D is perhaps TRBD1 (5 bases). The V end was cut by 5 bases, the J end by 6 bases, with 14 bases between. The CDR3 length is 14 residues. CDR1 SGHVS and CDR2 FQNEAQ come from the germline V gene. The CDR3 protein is CASSLLGGSQPQHF. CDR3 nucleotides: TGTGCCAGCAGCCTACTGGGGGGGAGTCAGCCCCAGCATTTT. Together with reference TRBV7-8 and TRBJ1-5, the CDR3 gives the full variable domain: GAGVSQSPRYKVAKRGQDVALRCDPISGHVSLFWYQQALGQGPEFLTYFQNEAQLDKSGLPSDRFFAERPEGSVSTLKIQRTQQEDSAVYLCASSLLGGSQPQHFGDGTRLSIL.

The CDR3 sequence: CAWSTQGNQYF. CDR3 DNA: TGTGCCTGGAGTACACAGGGGAACCAGTACTTC. The rearrangement joins TRBV30 to TRBJ2-5; 7 bases map to TRBD1. CDR1 is GTSNPN, CDR2 SVGIG, per germline (reference sequence). The CDR3 runs to 11 residues. V lost 2 bases and J lost 10; bases outside the gene matches: 4.

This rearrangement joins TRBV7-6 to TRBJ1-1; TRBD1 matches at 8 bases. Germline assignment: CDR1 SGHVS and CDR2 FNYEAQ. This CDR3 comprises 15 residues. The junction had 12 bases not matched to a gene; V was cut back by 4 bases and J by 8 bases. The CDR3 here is CASSSTGTGGSEAFF. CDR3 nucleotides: TGTGCCAGCAGCTCGACCGGGACAGGAGGTTCCGAAGCTTTCTTT.

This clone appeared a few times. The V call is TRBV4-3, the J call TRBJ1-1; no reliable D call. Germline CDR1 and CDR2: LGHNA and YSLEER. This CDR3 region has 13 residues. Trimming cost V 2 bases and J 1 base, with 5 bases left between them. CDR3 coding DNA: TGCGCCAGCAGCCAACAGGAGAACACTGAAGCTTTCTTT. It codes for CASSQQENTEAFF.

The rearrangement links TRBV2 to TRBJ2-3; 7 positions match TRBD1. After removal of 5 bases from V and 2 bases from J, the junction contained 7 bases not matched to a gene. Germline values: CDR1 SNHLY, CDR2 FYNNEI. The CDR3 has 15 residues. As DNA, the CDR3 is TGTGCCAGCAGTTTTCAGACAGGGATCACAGATACGCAGTATTTT. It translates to CASSFQTGITDTQYF.